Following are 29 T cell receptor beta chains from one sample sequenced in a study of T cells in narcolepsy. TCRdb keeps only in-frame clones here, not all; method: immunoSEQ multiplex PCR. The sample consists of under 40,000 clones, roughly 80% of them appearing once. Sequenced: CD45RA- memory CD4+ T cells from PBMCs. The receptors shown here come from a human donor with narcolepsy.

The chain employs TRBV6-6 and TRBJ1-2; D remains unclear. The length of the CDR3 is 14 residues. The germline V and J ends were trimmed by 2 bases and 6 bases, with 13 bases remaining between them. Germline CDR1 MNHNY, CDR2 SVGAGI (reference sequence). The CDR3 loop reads CASSYEGLTDGYTF. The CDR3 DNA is TGTGCCAGCAGTTACGAAGGTTTAACAGATGGCTACACCTTC.

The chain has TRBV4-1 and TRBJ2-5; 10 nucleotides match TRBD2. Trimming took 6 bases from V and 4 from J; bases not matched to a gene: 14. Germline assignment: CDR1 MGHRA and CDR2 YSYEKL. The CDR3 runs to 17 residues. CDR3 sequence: CASRPTEAGGKGETQYF. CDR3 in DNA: TGCGCCAGCAGACCTACCGAAGCGGGGGGGAAGGGAGAGACCCAGTACTTC.

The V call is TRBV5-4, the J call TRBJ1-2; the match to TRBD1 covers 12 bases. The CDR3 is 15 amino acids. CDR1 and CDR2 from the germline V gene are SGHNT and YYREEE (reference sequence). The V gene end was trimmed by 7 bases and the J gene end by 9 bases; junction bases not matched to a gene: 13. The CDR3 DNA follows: TGTGCCAGCGGCTCCAAGGGACAGGGGGCCTTTAGCTACACCTTC. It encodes CASGSKGQGAFSYTF.

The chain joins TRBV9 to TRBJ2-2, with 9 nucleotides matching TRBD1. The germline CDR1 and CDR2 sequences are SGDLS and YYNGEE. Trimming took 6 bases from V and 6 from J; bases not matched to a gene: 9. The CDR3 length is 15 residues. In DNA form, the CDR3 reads TGTGCCAGCACGTCGACGGGACAGGGATCCGGGGAGCTGTTTTTT. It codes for CASTSTGQGSGELFF.

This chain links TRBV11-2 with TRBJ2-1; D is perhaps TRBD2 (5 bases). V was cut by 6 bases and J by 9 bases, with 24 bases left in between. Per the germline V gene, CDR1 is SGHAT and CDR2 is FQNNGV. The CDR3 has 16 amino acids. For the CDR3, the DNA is TGTGCCAGCAGTTCTCGAGCGGATCATATAAGAGCTGAGCAGTTCTTC. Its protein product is CASSSRADHIRAEQFF.

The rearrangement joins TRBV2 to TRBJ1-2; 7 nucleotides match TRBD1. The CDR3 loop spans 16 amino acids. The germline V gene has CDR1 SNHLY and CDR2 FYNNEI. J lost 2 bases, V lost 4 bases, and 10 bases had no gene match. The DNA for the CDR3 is TGTGCCAGCAGTGCCCTCCCGGGACAGAGAAACTATGGCTACACCTTC. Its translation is CASSALPGQRNYGYTF.

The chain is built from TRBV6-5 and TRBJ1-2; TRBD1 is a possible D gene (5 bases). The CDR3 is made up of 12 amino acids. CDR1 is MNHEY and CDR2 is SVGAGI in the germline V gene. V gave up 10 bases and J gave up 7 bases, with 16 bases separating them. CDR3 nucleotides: TGTGCCACCACTACCGGGACCTCTGGCTACACCTTC. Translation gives CATTTGTSGYTF.

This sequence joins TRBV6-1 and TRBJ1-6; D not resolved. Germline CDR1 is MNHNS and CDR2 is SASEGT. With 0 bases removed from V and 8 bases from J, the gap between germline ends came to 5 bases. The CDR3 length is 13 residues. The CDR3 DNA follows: TGTGCCAGCAGTGAAGCGCTTCATTCACCCCTCCACTTT. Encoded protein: CASSEALHSPLHF.

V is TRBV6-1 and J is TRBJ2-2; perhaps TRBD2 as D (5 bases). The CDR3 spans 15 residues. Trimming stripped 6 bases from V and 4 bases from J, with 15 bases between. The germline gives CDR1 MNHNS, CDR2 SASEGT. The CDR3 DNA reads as TGTGCCAGCAGCTCGCTAGCATCTAGCACCGGGGAGCTGTTTTTT. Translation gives CASSSLASSTGELFF.

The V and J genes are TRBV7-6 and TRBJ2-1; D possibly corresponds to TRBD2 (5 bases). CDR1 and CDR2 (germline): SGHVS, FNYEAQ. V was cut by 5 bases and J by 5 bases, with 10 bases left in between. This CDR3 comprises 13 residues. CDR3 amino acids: CASSTRTDNEQFF. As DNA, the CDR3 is TGTGCCAGCAGCACCCGGACTGACAATGAGCAGTTCTTC.

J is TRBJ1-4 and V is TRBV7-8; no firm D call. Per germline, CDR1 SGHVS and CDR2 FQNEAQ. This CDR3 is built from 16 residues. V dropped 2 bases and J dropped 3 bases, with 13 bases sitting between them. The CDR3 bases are TGTGCCAGCAGCTTAAGGTTTCCGGGAGCTAATGAAAAACTGTTTTTT. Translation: CASSLRFPGANEKLFF.

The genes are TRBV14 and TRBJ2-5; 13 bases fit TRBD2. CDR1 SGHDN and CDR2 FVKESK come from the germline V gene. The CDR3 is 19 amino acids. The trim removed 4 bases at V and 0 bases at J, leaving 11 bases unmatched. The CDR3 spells CASSPDRLAGGRYQETQYF. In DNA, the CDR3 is TGTGCCAGCAGCCCCGACCGACTAGCGGGGGGTCGGTACCAAGAGACCCAGTACTTC.

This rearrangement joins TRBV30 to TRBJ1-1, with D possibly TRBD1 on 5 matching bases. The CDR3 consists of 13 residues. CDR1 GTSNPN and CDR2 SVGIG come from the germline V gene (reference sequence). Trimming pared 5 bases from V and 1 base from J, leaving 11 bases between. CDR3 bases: TGTGCCTGGTCCTTTAGGGGGAACACTGAAGCTTTCTTT. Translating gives CAWSFRGNTEAFF.

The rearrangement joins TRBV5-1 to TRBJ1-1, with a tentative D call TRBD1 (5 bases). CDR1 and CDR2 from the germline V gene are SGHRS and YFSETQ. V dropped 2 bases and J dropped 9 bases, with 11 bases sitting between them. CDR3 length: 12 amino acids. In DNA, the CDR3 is TGCGCCAGCAGCTTCATGGGGGACCAAGCTTTCTTT. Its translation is CASSFMGDQAFF.

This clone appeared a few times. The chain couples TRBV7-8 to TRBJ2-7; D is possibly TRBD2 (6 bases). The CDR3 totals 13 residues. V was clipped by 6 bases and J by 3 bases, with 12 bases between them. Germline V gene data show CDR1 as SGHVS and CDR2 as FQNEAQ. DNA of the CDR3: TGTGCCAGCAGGCTGGGACTGAGCTACGAGCAGTACGTC. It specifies CASRLGLSYEQYV.

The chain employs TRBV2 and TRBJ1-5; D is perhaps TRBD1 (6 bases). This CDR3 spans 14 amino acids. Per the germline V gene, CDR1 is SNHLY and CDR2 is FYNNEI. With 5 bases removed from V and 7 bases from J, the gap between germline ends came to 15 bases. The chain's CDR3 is CASSKGGSLQPQHF. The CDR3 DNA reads TGTGCCAGCAGTAAGGGGGGGAGTTTGCAGCCCCAGCATTTT. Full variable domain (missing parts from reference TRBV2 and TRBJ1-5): EPEVTQTPSHQVTQMGQEVILRCVPISNHLYFYWYRQILGQKVEFLVSFYNNEISEKSEIFDDQFSVERPDGSNFTLKIRSTKLEDSAMYFCASSKGGSLQPQHFGDGTRLSIL.

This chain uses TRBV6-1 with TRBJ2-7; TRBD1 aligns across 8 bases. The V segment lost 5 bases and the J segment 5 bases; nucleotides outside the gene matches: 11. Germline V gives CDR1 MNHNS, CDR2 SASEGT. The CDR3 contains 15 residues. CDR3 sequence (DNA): TGTGCCAGCAGTCCGGTGGACAGGGTCGGAAACGAGCAGTACTTC. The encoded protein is CASSPVDRVGNEQYF.

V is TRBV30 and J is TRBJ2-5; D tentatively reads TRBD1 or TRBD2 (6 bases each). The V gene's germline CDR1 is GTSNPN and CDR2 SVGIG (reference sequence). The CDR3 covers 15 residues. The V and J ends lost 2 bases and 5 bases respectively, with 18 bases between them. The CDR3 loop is CAWSRGQTTGETQYF. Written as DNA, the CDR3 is TGTGCCTGGAGTCGGGGGCAGACTACTGGGGAGACCCAGTACTTC.

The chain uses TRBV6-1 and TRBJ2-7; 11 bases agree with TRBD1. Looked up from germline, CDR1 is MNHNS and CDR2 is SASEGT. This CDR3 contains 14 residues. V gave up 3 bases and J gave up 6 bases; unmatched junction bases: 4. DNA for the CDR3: TGTGCCAGCAGTGATCTGGACAGGGGGCGCGAGCAGTACGTC. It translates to CASSDLDRGREQYV.

CDR3 DNA sequence: TGTGCCAGCAGGAAGGGGGGGCAAGTTGGGACTGAAGCTTTCTTT. Translated, it gives CASRKGGQVGTEAFF. This chain connects TRBV11-2 to TRBJ1-1; possibly TRBD1 for D (6 bases). In germline, CDR1 is SGHAT, CDR2 FQNNGV. CDR3 size: 15 residues. The V end lost 6 bases, the J end lost 5 bases, and 19 bases lay between the germline ends.

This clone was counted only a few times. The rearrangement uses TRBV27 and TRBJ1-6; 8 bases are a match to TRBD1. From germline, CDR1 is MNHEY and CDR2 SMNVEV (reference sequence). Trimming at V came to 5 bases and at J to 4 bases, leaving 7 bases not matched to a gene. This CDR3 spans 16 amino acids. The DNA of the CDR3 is TGTGCCAGCAGTGCCAGGGGGCTCGGGTATAATTCACCCCTCCACTTT. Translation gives CASSARGLGYNSPLHF.

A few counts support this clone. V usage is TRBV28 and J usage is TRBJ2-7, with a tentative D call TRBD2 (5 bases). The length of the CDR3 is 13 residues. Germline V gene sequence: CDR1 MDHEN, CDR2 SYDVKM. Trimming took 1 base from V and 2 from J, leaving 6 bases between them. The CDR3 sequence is CASSLSGTYEQYF. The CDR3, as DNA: TGTGCCAGCAGTTTATCGGGGACCTACGAGCAGTACTTC.

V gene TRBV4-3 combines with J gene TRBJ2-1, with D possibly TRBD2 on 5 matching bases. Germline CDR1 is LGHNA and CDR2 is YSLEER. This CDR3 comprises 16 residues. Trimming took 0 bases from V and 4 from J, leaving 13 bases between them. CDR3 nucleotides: TGCGCCAGCAGCCAAGATCCCCCAACTAGATACAATGAGCAGTTCTTC. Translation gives CASSQDPPTRYNEQFF.

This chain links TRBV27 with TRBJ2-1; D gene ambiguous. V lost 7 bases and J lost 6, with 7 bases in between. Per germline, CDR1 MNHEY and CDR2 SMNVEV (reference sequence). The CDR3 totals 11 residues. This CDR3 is CASNTFNEQFF. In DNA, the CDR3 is TGTGCCAGCAACACGTTCAATGAGCAGTTCTTC.

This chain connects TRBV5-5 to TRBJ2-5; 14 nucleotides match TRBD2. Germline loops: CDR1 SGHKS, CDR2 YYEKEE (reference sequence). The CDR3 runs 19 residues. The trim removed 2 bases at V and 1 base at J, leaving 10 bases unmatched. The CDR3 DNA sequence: TGTGCCAGCAGCTTTTTACCTCTGACTAGCGGGGGGGCCCAAGAGACCCAGTACTTC. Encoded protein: CASSFLPLTSGGAQETQYF.

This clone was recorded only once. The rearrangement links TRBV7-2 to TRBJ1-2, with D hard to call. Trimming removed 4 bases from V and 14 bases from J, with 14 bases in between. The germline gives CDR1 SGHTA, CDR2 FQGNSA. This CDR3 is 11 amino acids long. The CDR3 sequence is CASSSEVWRTF. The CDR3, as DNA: TGTGCCAGCAGCTCCGAAGTCTGGCGGACCTTC.

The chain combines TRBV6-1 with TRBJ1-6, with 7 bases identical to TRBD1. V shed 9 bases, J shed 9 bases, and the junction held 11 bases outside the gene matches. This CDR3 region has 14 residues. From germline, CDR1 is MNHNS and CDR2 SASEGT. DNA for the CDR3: TGTGCCAGTGTTACAGGGGCAGGAGGTTCACCCCTCCACTTT. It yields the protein CASVTGAGGSPLHF.

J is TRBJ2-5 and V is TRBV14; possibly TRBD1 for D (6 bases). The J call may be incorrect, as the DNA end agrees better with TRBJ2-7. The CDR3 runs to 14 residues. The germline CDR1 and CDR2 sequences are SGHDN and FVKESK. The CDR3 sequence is CASSQANRVYEQYF. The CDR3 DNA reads TGTGCCAGCAGCCAAGCTAACAGGGTCTACGAGCAGTACTTC.

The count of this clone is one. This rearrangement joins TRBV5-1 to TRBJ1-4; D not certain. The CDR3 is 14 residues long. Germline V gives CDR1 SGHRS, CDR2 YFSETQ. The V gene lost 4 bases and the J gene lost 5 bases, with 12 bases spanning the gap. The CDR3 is CASSPRTDNEKLFF. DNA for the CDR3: TGCGCCAGCAGCCCCAGGACGGACAATGAAAAACTGTTTTTT.